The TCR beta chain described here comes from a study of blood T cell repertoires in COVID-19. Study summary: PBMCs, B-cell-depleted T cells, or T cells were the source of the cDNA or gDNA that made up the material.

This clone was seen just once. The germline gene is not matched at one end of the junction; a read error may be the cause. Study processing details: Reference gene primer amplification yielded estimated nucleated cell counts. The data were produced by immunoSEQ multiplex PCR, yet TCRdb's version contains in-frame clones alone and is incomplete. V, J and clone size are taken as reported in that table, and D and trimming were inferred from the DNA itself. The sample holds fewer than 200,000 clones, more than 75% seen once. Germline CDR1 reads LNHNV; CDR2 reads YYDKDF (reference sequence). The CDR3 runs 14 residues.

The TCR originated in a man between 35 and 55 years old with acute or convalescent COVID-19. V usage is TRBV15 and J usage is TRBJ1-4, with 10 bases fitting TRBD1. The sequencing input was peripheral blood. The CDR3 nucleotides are TGTGCTACCAGTCGGGACAGGGGTTTCGAAAAACTGTTTTTT. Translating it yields CATSRDRGFEKLFF.